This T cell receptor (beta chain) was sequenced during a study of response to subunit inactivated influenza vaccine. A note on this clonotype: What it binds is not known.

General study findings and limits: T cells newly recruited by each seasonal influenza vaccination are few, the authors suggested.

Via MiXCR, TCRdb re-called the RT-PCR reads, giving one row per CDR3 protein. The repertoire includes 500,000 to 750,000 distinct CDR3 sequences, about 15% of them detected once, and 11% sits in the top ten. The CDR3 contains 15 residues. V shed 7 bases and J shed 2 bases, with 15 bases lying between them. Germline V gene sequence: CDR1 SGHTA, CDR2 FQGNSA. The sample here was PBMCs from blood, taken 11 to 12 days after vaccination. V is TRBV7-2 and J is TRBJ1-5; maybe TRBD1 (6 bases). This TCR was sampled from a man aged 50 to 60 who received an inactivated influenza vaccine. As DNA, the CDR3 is TGTGCCAGCACTGAAGGGGGGGTGGGCAATCAGCCCCAGCATTTT. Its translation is CASTEGGVGNQPQHF.